The 14 T cell receptor beta chains presented below share a single source sample, sequenced in a study of blood T cell repertoires in COVID-19. Here immunoSEQ multiplex PCR was the method, and the copy in TCRdb shows in-frame clones only, minus some. The sample has over 100,000 clones, about 88% seen once. The sample taken for sequencing was peripheral blood. These receptors were collected from a human donor in a cohort sampled during active COVID-19.

The gene calls are TRBV6-4 and TRBJ1-1; no firm D call. The V end was cut by 2 bases, the J end by 0 bases, with 4 bases between. The CDR3 is 13 residues long. Germline-derived CDR1 and CDR2 are MRHNA and SNTAGT. CDR3 loop: CASSDTMNTEAFF. CDR3 in DNA: TGTGCCAGCAGTGACACAATGAACACTGAAGCTTTCTTT.

The V gene is TRBV9, the J gene TRBJ1-2; the D is unclear. Germline assignment: CDR1 SGDLS and CDR2 YYNGEE. CDR3 size: 14 residues. V lost 0 bases and J 4 bases, leaving 10 bases between the germline ends. The CDR3 DNA reads TGTGCCAGCAGCGTAGTTTCGGAGGGCTATGGCTACACCTTC. Amino acids: CASSVVSEGYGYTF.

This chain links TRBV30 with TRBJ1-4; 11 bases are shared with TRBD1. Per germline, CDR1 GTSNPN and CDR2 SVGIG (reference sequence). The trim removed 8 bases at V and 8 bases at J, leaving 7 bases unmatched. This CDR3 contains 13 residues. The CDR3 is CAAHRDRGEKLFF. In DNA form, the CDR3 reads TGTGCCGCACACCGGGACAGGGGGGAAAAACTGTTTTTT.

The chain has TRBV7-2 and TRBJ1-2; D is ambiguous. The V end was cut by 1 base, the J end by 2 bases, with 5 bases between. The CDR3 covers 13 residues. Per the germline V gene, CDR1 is SGHTA and CDR2 is FQGNSA. The CDR3 is CASSLERNYGYTF. CDR3 in DNA: TGTGCCAGCAGCTTAGAGCGGAACTATGGCTACACCTTC.

V and J are TRBV2 and TRBJ2-5; D not resolved. The germline V and J ends were trimmed by 5 bases and 4 bases, with 8 bases remaining between them. Germline CDR1 is SNHLY and CDR2 is FYNNEI. The CDR3 length is 12 residues. The CDR3 spells CASSSRIETQYF. CDR3 nucleotides: TGTGCCAGCAGTAGCAGGATAGAGACCCAGTACTTC.

The chain combines TRBV7-2 with TRBJ1-5; D is possibly TRBD1 (5 bases). The ends were cut back, 5 bases at V and 4 bases at J, with 18 bases in the middle. The CDR3 is made up of 16 amino acids. Germline-derived CDR1 and CDR2 are SGHTA and FQGNSA. DNA for the CDR3: TGTGCCAGCAGCGCAGTCGGTGGGCAGGGTAATCAGCCCCAGCATTTT. It encodes CASSAVGGQGNQPQHF.

The rearrangement uses TRBV19 and TRBJ2-2; possible D gene TRBD1, 5 bases. The CDR3 runs to 15 residues. From germline, CDR1 is LNHDA and CDR2 SQIVND (reference sequence). V shed 7 bases and J shed 2 bases, with 14 bases lying between them. CDR3 nucleotides: TGTGCCAGTATCTCCACCGACAGAAACACCGGGGAGCTGTTTTTT. Its protein product is CASISTDRNTGELFF.

The rearrangement links TRBV10-3 to TRBJ1-5, with TRBD1 matching 10 bases. CDR1 and CDR2 from the germline V gene are ENHRY and SYGVKD. CDR3 length equals 15 residues. V was pared by 2 bases and J by 6 bases, with 4 bases of the junction left unmatched. The CDR3 loop is CAISEPGQGTQPQHF. The CDR3 bases are TGTGCCATCAGTGAGCCGGGACAGGGGACTCAGCCCCAGCATTTT.

The chain carries TRBV28 and TRBJ2-1; D is perhaps TRBD2 (6 bases). The germline gives CDR1 MDHEN, CDR2 SYDVKM. The CDR3 has 19 residues. With 6 bases removed from V and 8 bases from J, the gap between germline ends came to 32 bases. The CDR3 DNA reads TGTGCCAGCAGCCGGGTGGGGCGGGGAGTCCTAGCATTCGGCGATGAGCAGTTCTTC. It encodes CASSRVGRGVLAFGDEQFF.

J is TRBJ2-7 and V is TRBV27; D is perhaps TRBD2 (6 bases). This CDR3 contains 14 residues. V dropped 4 bases and J dropped 4 bases, with 14 bases sitting between them. In germline, CDR1 is MNHEY, CDR2 SMNVEV (reference sequence). CDR3 sequence: CASSSLRGPYEQYF. CDR3 nucleotides: TGTGCCAGCAGTTCCCTGCGGGGCCCGTACGAGCAGTACTTC.

This chain joins TRBV15 and TRBJ2-7; 8 bases map to TRBD1. The CDR3 loop spans 14 amino acids. Germline CDR1 is LNHNV and CDR2 is YYDKDF (reference sequence). The trim removed 1 base at V and 2 bases at J, leaving 1 base unmatched. CDR3 sequence reads: CATSRGRGPYEQYF. The CDR3 DNA reads TGTGCCACCAGCAGAGGCAGGGGGCCCTACGAGCAGTACTTC.

The V gene is TRBV5-5, the J gene TRBJ2-1, with 12 bases matching TRBD1. V was pared by 2 bases and J by 9 bases, with 3 bases of the junction left unmatched. In germline, CDR1 is SGHKS, CDR2 YYEKEE (reference sequence). The CDR3 sequence is 14 residues long. CDR3 region: CASSFGTGGAEQFF. For the CDR3, the DNA is TGTGCCAGCAGCTTTGGGACAGGGGGCGCTGAGCAGTTCTTC.

The chain has TRBV4-1 and TRBJ2-3; 11 nucleotides agree with TRBD2. The CDR3 sequence is 17 residues long. The trim removed 5 bases at V and 0 bases at J, leaving 7 bases unmatched. CDR1 is MGHRA and CDR2 is YSYEKL in the germline V gene. CDR3 nucleotides: TGCGCCAGCAGCAGACTAGCGGGGAGGACTAGCACAGATACGCAGTATTTT. Translation: CASSRLAGRTSTDTQYF.

V gene TRBV4-3 combines with J gene TRBJ2-7; unclear D gene. Germline loops: CDR1 LGHNA, CDR2 YSLEER. V shed 6 bases and J shed 6 bases, with 21 bases lying between them. The CDR3 loop spans 15 amino acids. The CDR3 reads CASRRGLSTPGEQYF. The CDR3 DNA reads as TGCGCCAGCAGACGAGGCCTTAGCACCCCCGGCGAGCAGTACTTC.